One sample yielded the 13 T cell receptor beta chains listed below, sequenced in a study of shared clonotypes between healthy human individuals. Data came from immunoSEQ multiplex PCR; TCRdb stores just in-frame clones and leaves some out. Seen here are 2 million to 2.5 million clones, 93% observed once, and the top ten hold approximately 0.37%. The sequenced material came from naive CD4+ T cells from PBMCs. The subset is: CD45RA+ positively selected. Source of these receptors: a man aged 18 to 30 in good health. Some clones in this sample may be carry-over from other donors' samples.

V is TRBV27 and J is TRBJ2-3; D call uncertain. Germline V gene lookup returns CDR1 MNHEY and CDR2 SMNVEV (reference sequence). The germline V and J ends were trimmed by 6 bases and 3 bases, with 25 bases remaining between them. This CDR3 comprises 18 residues. For the CDR3, the DNA is TGTGCCAGCAGCAGCAATAAACAGCGCCTGATTGGTACAGATACGCAGTATTTT. This sequence encodes CASSSNKQRLIGTDTQYF.

The chain recombines TRBV4-3 with TRBJ2-3; no reliable D call. V was trimmed by 2 bases and J by 5 bases, leaving 14 bases between them. From germline, CDR1 is LGHNA and CDR2 YSLEER. The CDR3 is made up of 15 amino acids. CDR3 residues: CASSQSALTGDTQYF. Here the CDR3 DNA reads TGCGCCAGCAGCCAATCGGCACTCACGGGAGATACGCAGTATTTT.

CDR3 DNA: TGCGCCAGCACCTCGGGACAGGGCTACGAGCAGTACTTC. As protein: CASTSGQGYEQYF. The J gene is TRBJ2-7, the V gene TRBV5-1, with 9 bases identical to TRBD1. Germline V lookup: CDR1 SGHRS, CDR2 YFSETQ. CDR3 size: 13 residues. Trimming cost V 6 bases and J 3 bases; bases outside gene matches: 4. Together with reference TRBV5-1 and TRBJ2-7, the CDR3 gives the full variable domain: KAGVTQTPRYLIKTRGQQVTLSCSPISGHRSVSWYQQTPGQGLQFLFEYFSETQRNKGNFPGRFSGRQFSNSRSEMNVSTLELGDSALYLCASTSGQGYEQYFGPGTRLTVT.

The chain has TRBV29-1 and TRBJ2-5; D gene unclear. In germline, CDR1 is SQVTM, CDR2 ANQGSEA. The CDR3 totals 12 residues. The ends were cut back, 6 bases at V and 0 bases at J, with 8 bases in the middle. The CDR3: CSVQDNQETQYF. DNA of the CDR3: TGCAGCGTCCAAGACAACCAAGAGACCCAGTACTTC.

This chain joins TRBV4-2 and TRBJ2-1; 8 bases fit TRBD2. V gave up 0 bases and J gave up 6 bases; unmatched junction bases: 7. This CDR3 is built from 16 residues. In germline, CDR1 is LGHNA, CDR2 YNFKEQ. The CDR3 DNA reads as TGTGCCAGCAGCCAAGATCTTAGCGGGAAATTCAATGAGCAGTTCTTC. This sequence encodes CASSQDLSGKFNEQFF.

This clone was counted a single time. The genes are TRBV27 and TRBJ2-7; perhaps TRBD2 as D (5 bases). The ends were cut back, 3 bases at V and 6 bases at J, with 12 bases in the middle. The CDR3 length is 13 residues. Germline CDR1 reads MNHEY; CDR2 reads SMNVEV (reference sequence). The CDR3 here is CASSFETGLEQYF. Here the CDR3 DNA reads TGTGCCAGCAGTTTCGAAACCGGACTCGAGCAGTACTTC.

The rearrangement links TRBV19 to TRBJ1-5; weak D call: TRBD1 (6 bases). The CDR3 sequence is 14 residues long. The V gene lost 5 bases and the J gene lost 9 bases, with 17 bases spanning the gap. Germline values: CDR1 LNHDA, CDR2 SQIVND (reference sequence). CDR3 sequence reads: CASSPRDTFWPQHF. The CDR3 DNA sequence: TGTGCCAGTAGTCCTCGGGACACCTTCTGGCCCCAGCATTTT.

A word on this clone: The sample has other DNA sequences that encode this CDR3 too. V gene TRBV11-2 combines with J gene TRBJ2-2; the D is unclear. The CDR3 extends over 12 amino acids. V lost 3 bases and J lost 4, with 3 bases in between. Looked up from germline, CDR1 is SGHAT and CDR2 is FQNNGV. The CDR3 DNA reads TGTGCCAGCAGCTTGGGCACCGGGGAGCTGTTTTTT. It encodes CASSLGTGELFF.

The chain employs TRBV5-1 and TRBJ2-7; tentatively, D is TRBD1 (5 bases). The CDR3 is 15 residues long. V shed 3 bases and J shed 0 bases, with 13 bases lying between them. Looked up from germline, CDR1 is SGHRS and CDR2 is YFSETQ. This chain's CDR3 is CASSSRQTSSYEQYF. In DNA, the CDR3 is TGCGCCAGCAGCTCGCGACAGACGAGCTCCTACGAGCAGTACTTC.

V gene TRBV11-3 combines with J gene TRBJ2-2; 7 bases match TRBD2. CDR1 is SGHNT and CDR2 is YENEEA in the germline V gene. The CDR3 is made up of 14 amino acids. V trimming: 5 bases; J trimming: 6 bases; junction bases outside the gene matches: 6. Here the CDR3 reads CASSDQLASGELFF. CDR3 nucleotide sequence: TGTGCCAGCAGCGACCAACTAGCGTCCGGGGAGCTGTTTTTT.

This chain joins TRBV5-1 and TRBJ2-1; TRBD2 matches at 9 bases. CDR3 size: 17 residues. With 0 bases clipped from V and 6 bases from J, the junction kept 10 bases outside the gene matches. The germline CDR1 and CDR2 sequences are SGHRS and YFSETQ. This CDR3 reads CASSLANLAGGLNEQFF. The CDR3 region has the DNA TGCGCCAGCAGCTTGGCCAACTTGGCGGGAGGGCTCAATGAGCAGTTCTTC.

On this clone itself: The sample holds other DNA sequences that translate to the same CDR3. The chain joins TRBV7-3 to TRBJ2-5, with D perhaps matching TRBD1 or TRBD2 (5 bases each). This CDR3 spans 13 amino acids. Germline V gene sequence: CDR1 SGHTA, CDR2 FQGTGA. The V gene lost 5 bases and the J gene lost 1 base, with 8 bases spanning the gap. DNA of the CDR3: TGTGCCAGCAGCCCCGGGGCCCAAGAGACCCAGTACTTC. Translation gives CASSPGAQETQYF.

The chain joins TRBV18 to TRBJ2-7; maybe TRBD1 (6 bases). This CDR3 is built from 14 residues. V lost 3 bases and J 4 bases, leaving 13 bases between the germline ends. Germline assignment: CDR1 KGHSH and CDR2 LQKENI. The CDR3 sequence: CASSPSPQGYEQYF. In DNA, the CDR3 is TGTGCCAGCTCACCGTCGCCACAGGGTTACGAGCAGTACTTC.